These 11 T cell receptor beta chains were sequenced from one sample in a study of post-analysis software for immune sequencing data. TCR beta libraries were prepared from cDNA with unique molecular identifiers. TCRdb itself ran the PCR reads through MiXCR, one entry per CDR3 protein. The table has around 250,000 distinct CDR3 sequences, less than 40% seen once. The study's findings and limits: With TRBV5-6, TRBV5-1 and TRBV20-1 included, a handful of TRBV segments were more frequent in patients than in controls.

No antigen has been assigned to these receptors. Sequenced sample: blood. All receptors come from a girl between 10 and 17 years old with multiple sclerosis.

This rearrangement joins TRBV9 to TRBJ2-6; D gene uncertain. CDR1 is SGDLS and CDR2 is YYNGEE in the germline V gene. This CDR3 is built from 15 residues. The germline V and J ends were trimmed by 6 bases and 1 base, with 11 bases remaining between them. The CDR3, as DNA: TGTGCCAGCATGGGTGCGTTATCTGGGGCCAACGTCCTGACTTTC. Translating it yields CASMGALSGANVLTF.

The rearrangement joins TRBV5-1 to TRBJ2-5, with 12 bases aligning to TRBD2. Germline-derived CDR1 and CDR2 are SGHRS and YFSETQ. J was trimmed by 3 bases and V by 4 bases; bases with no gene match: 7. The CDR3 runs 16 residues. The CDR3 loop reads CASSTTSGGGEETQYF. CDR3 in DNA: TGCGCCAGCAGCACGACTAGCGGGGGAGGGGAAGAGACCCAGTACTTC.

V and J are TRBV6-5 and TRBJ2-3; 14 nucleotides align to TRBD2. The CDR3 contains 14 residues. V was clipped by 8 bases and J by 13 bases; unmatched bases: 11. Germline CDR1 reads MNHEY; CDR2 reads SVGAGI. CDR3 bases: TGTGCCAGCGGTCTTGGGACTAGCGGGAGACCGGAGTATTTT. It translates to CASGLGTSGRPEYF.

This clonotype was found many times. This sequence joins TRBV28 and TRBJ2-1; 8 positions match TRBD2. The CDR3 runs 17 residues. V gave up 6 bases and J gave up 7 bases; unmatched junction bases: 17. CDR1 MDHEN and CDR2 SYDVKM come from the germline V gene. Here the CDR3 DNA reads TGTGCCAGCAGGGGGGAACTAGGGCGGGAGGAGAGGAATGAGCAGTTCTTC. Its protein is CASRGELGREERNEQFF. Supplemented by reference TRBV28 and TRBJ2-1, the full variable domain reads DVKVTQSSRYLVKRTGEKVFLECVQDMDHENMFWYRQDPGLGLRLIYFSYDVKMKEKGDIPEGYSVSREKKERFSLILESASTNQTSMYLCASRGELGREERNEQFFGPGTRLTVL.

Ten or more counts support this clonotype. V and J are TRBV12-5 and TRBJ2-5; D call uncertain. CDR1 is LGHNT and CDR2 is FRNRAP in the germline V gene. The V end was cut by 0 bases, the J end by 1 base, with 12 bases between. This CDR3 is 16 amino acids long. Written as DNA, the CDR3 is TGTGCTAGTGGTTTGGTACTGGGTAGCAGCCAAGAGACCCAGTACTTC. Amino acid sequence: CASGLVLGSSQETQYF. The full variable domain, with the rest looked up from reference TRBV12-5 and TRBJ2-5, is DARVTQTPRHKVTEMGQEVTMRCQPILGHNTVFWYRQTMMQGLELLAYFRNRAPLDDSGMPKDRFSAEMPDATLATLKIQPSEPRDSAVYFCASGLVLGSSQETQYFGPGTRLLVL.

The chain employs TRBV6-2 or TRBV6-3 and TRBJ2-1; D is ambiguous. The CDR3 consists of 13 residues. V was shortened by 2 bases and J by 5 bases, with 7 bases between the two germline ends. Germline CDR1 is MNHEY and CDR2 is SVGEGT. The DNA for the CDR3 is TGTGCCAGCAGTTACCAGAATAACAATGAGCAGTTCTTC. Translation gives CASSYQNNNEQFF.

This chain links TRBV20-1 with TRBJ1-4, with D perhaps matching TRBD1 (5 bases). The CDR3 consists of 15 residues. Trimming took 0 bases from V and 8 from J, leaving 16 bases between them. The V gene's germline CDR1 is DFQATT and CDR2 SNEGSKA (reference sequence). The CDR3 bases are TGCAGTGCTAGAGACTATATGACAGACGCCGAAAAACTGTTTTTT. Its protein is CSARDYMTDAEKLFF.

This clonotype has a count of ten or more. The CDR3 is CSASNGPMNQPQHF. For the CDR3, the DNA is TGCAGTGCTTCCAACGGGCCGATGAATCAGCCCCAGCATTTT. The V gene is TRBV20-1, the J gene TRBJ1-5; D is unclear. Trimming removed 5 bases at V and 4 bases at J, with 15 bases between. Germline lookup yields CDR1 DFQATT and CDR2 SNEGSKA (reference sequence). There are 14 residues in the CDR3.

The rearrangement joins TRBV4-1 to TRBJ1-2; tentative D call: TRBD1 (6 bases). Germline V lookup: CDR1 MGHRA, CDR2 YSYEKL. This CDR3 comprises 15 residues. The V end lost 4 bases, the J end lost 3 bases, and 15 bases lay between the germline ends. The CDR3 DNA reads TGCGCCAGCAGCCCCCAGGAGGGGGTGGACTATGGCTACACCTTC. It translates to CASSPQEGVDYGYTF.

The V call is TRBV10-3, the J call TRBJ2-5; 8 positions agree with TRBD2. The CDR3 consists of 13 residues. The V segment lost 2 bases and the J segment 4 bases; nucleotides outside the gene matches: 0. Germline CDR1 reads ENHRY; CDR2 reads SYGVKD. The CDR3: CAISEAGGETQYF. The CDR3 DNA reads as TGTGCCATCAGTGAGGCGGGAGGAGAGACCCAGTACTTC.

This chain joins TRBV29-1 and TRBJ1-2; D gene unclear. With 0 bases removed from V and 4 bases from J, the gap between germline ends came to 9 bases. This CDR3 is 13 amino acids long. Per germline, CDR1 SQVTM and CDR2 ANQGSEA. The CDR3 sequence is CSVEDVKSYGYTF. CDR3 bases: TGCAGCGTTGAAGATGTAAAGTCCTATGGCTACACCTTC.